This TCR beta chain came from a study of CD8 T cells in ankylosing spondylitis. Study observations and caveats: Disease-linked clones were reportedly significantly enriched in matched ankylosing spondylitis synovial fluid. In the blood and synovial fluid of reactive arthritis, some motif variants had been previously reported.

TCRdb passed the 5' RACE reads through MiXCR, listing each CDR3 protein once. The table shows some 300,000 distinct CDR3 sequences, with less than 25% occurring only once. This clonotype appeared a few times. Its antigen is unknown. This CDR3 comprises 13 residues. In germline, CDR1 is SGHTA, CDR2 FQGNSA. Trimming left V 3 bases short and J 7 bases short, with 10 bases between. V is TRBV7-2 and J is TRBJ1-5, with TRBD1 as a possible D gene (5 bases). The sequenced sample consisted of blood, either unsorted or a sorted T cell fraction (not recorded which). This sequence was found in a female donor with ankylosing spondylitis or in good health (not recorded which). CDR3 residues: CASSFKGWQPQHF. CDR3 bases: TGTGCCAGCAGCTTCAAGGGGTGGCAGCCCCAGCATTTT.